These 22 T cell receptor beta chains originate from one sample sequenced in a study of response to subunit inactivated influenza vaccine. In TCRdb, the RT-PCR reads were re-called with MiXCR into one record per CDR3 protein. Of 400,000 to 650,000 distinct CDR3 sequences in the sample, approximately 7.3% were seen once. Sequenced material: PBMCs from blood, taken around 25 months after vaccination. These receptors came from a man aged 50 to 69 who received an inactivated influenza vaccine.

This clonotype occurred a few times. The V and J genes are TRBV28 and TRBJ2-5; D not resolved. The V end lost 3 bases, the J end lost 3 bases, and 14 bases lay between the germline ends. The CDR3 contains 15 residues. The V gene's germline CDR1 is MDHEN and CDR2 SYDVKM. CDR3 protein: CASSFGKRLEETQYF. CDR3 nucleotides: TGTGCCAGCAGTTTTGGAAAGAGACTTGAAGAGACCCAGTACTTC.

In this sample, this clonotype turned up a few times. The chain recombines TRBV5-1 with TRBJ2-6; D uncertain. This CDR3 is 15 amino acids long. Germline assignment: CDR1 SGHRS and CDR2 YFSETQ. V was cut by 3 bases and J by 0 bases, with 7 bases left in between. As DNA, the CDR3 is TGCGCCAGCAGCTCGCAGACCTCTGGGGCCAACGTCCTGACTTTC. It codes for CASSSQTSGANVLTF.

This clonotype occurred a few times. This chain joins TRBV7-8 and TRBJ1-5; D is unresolved. Germline CDR1 is SGHVS and CDR2 is FQNEAQ. Trimming stripped 7 bases from V and 4 bases from J, with 11 bases between. The CDR3 is made up of 13 amino acids. In DNA form, the CDR3 reads TGTGCCAGCACCGGGGTCGGGAATCAGCCCCAGCATTTT. It translates to CASTGVGNQPQHF.

This chain joins TRBV30 and TRBJ1-4, with TRBD1 matching 10 bases. Germline lookup yields CDR1 GTSNPN and CDR2 SVGIG (reference sequence). This CDR3 region has 14 residues. After removal of 5 bases from V and 7 bases from J, the junction contained 7 bases not matched to a gene. The CDR3 loop is CAWFRTGGGEKLFF. The DNA for the CDR3 is TGTGCCTGGTTTAGGACAGGGGGAGGTGAAAAACTGTTTTTT.

The chain carries TRBV4-2 and TRBJ2-5; perhaps TRBD2 as D (6 bases). V was trimmed by 0 bases and J by 5 bases, leaving 13 bases between them. The CDR3 has 15 residues. Germline-derived CDR1 and CDR2 are LGHNA and YNFKEQ. CDR3 amino acids: CASSQDLTGAETQYF. CDR3 DNA sequence: TGTGCCAGCAGCCAAGATCTGACGGGAGCGGAGACCCAGTACTTC.

This clonotype was picked up many times. The rearrangement uses TRBV4-2 and TRBJ2-2; no clear D gene. Germline values: CDR1 LGHNA, CDR2 YNFKEQ. This CDR3 region has 15 residues. V lost 0 bases to trimming and J lost 2 bases, with 7 bases between them. CDR3 loop: CASSQDRTNTGELFF. The CDR3, as DNA: TGTGCCAGCAGCCAAGATCGCACTAACACCGGGGAGCTGTTTTTT.

In this sample, this clonotype turned up once. J is TRBJ2-1 and V is TRBV4-3; either TRBD1 or TRBD2 may fit D (5 bases each). Germline-derived CDR1 and CDR2 are LGHNA and YSLEER. The V and J ends lost 0 bases and 0 bases respectively, with 9 bases between them. There are 16 residues in the CDR3. The CDR3 spells CASSQDRDGSYNEQFF. For the CDR3, the DNA is TGCGCCAGCAGCCAAGACCGGGACGGCTCCTACAATGAGCAGTTCTTC.

This clonotype was observed at least ten times. The chain couples TRBV28 to TRBJ1-4, with 7 bases fitting TRBD1. V was pared by 5 bases and J by 0 bases, with 3 bases of the junction left unmatched. CDR3 length: 15 amino acids. In germline, CDR1 is MDHEN, CDR2 SYDVKM. The CDR3 nucleotides are TGTGCCAGCAGTGACAGGGTCCCAACTAATGAAAAACTGTTTTTT. Translating gives CASSDRVPTNEKLFF.

The chain combines TRBV2 with TRBJ2-6, with TRBD1 identical over 9 bases. The V gene end was trimmed by 7 bases and the J gene end by 2 bases; junction bases not matched to a gene: 9. The germline V gene encodes CDR1 SNHLY and CDR2 FYNNEI. This CDR3 is built from 17 residues. The chain's CDR3 is CASTAGQGQTGANVLTF. CDR3 DNA sequence: TGTGCCAGCACTGCGGGACAGGGACAGACTGGGGCCAACGTCCTGACTTTC.

The chain links TRBV7-2 to TRBJ1-6; possible D gene TRBD1, 6 bases. With 1 base removed from V and 11 bases from J, the gap between germline ends came to 9 bases. This CDR3 has 13 amino acids. Germline V CDR1 and CDR2: SGHTA, FQGNSA. CDR3 DNA: TGTGCCAGCAGCTTAGGACAGGTAGCACCCCTCCACTTT. It specifies CASSLGQVAPLHF.

V usage is TRBV5-6 and J usage is TRBJ1-1, with D possibly TRBD1 on 6 matching bases. Germline V CDR1 and CDR2: SGHDT, YYEEEE. The V and J ends lost 1 base and 8 bases respectively, with 15 bases between them. The length of the CDR3 is 14 residues. CDR3 loop: CASSLSGPTGEAFF. The CDR3 DNA follows: TGTGCCAGCAGCTTGTCGGGGCCGACAGGAGAAGCTTTCTTT.

There are a few counts of this clonotype. V is TRBV7-2 and J is TRBJ1-1, with D unclear. Germline V gene lookup returns CDR1 SGHTA and CDR2 FQGNSA. V lost 1 base, J lost 5 bases, and 11 bases lay in between. The CDR3 has 14 residues. The CDR3 DNA sequence: TGTGCCAGCAGCTTAGGGGGATCAAAAACTGAAGCTTTCTTT. Translation: CASSLGGSKTEAFF.

The chain combines TRBV27 with TRBJ2-2; 9 nucleotides match TRBD1. Germline V lookup: CDR1 MNHEY, CDR2 SMNVEV (reference sequence). The CDR3 totals 15 residues. The V and J ends lost 5 bases and 6 bases, in that order; junction bases with no gene match: 7. In DNA form, the CDR3 reads TGTGCCAGCAGTCCGAGGACAGGGGTTCCCGGGGAGCTGTTTTTT. This gives the protein CASSPRTGVPGELFF.

This clonotype was seen only a few times. This chain links TRBV12-3 or TRBV12-4 with TRBJ2-3; no definite D call. The CDR3 runs 14 residues. The germline V and J ends were trimmed by 6 bases and 4 bases, with 14 bases remaining between them. The DNA of the CDR3 is TGTGCCAGCAGGTGGGGTGGTAGATCAGATACGCAGTATTTT. Amino acid sequence: CASRWGGRSDTQYF.

This chain uses TRBV20-1 with TRBJ2-3; 8 positions match TRBD2. The CDR3 is 14 amino acids. Per germline, CDR1 DFQATT and CDR2 SNEGSKA (reference sequence). Unmatched junction bases numbered 5, after V lost 5 bases and J lost 1 base. As DNA, the CDR3 is TGCAGTGCTTTAGCGGGGTACGGCACAGATACGCAGTATTTT. This gives the protein CSALAGYGTDTQYF.

There are a few counts of this clonotype. V usage is TRBV9 and J usage is TRBJ2-4, with 12 nucleotides matching TRBD2. The V segment lost 1 base and the J segment 9 bases; nucleotides outside the gene matches: 11. Germline V gene sequence: CDR1 SGDLS, CDR2 YYNGEE. This CDR3 is 17 amino acids long. The CDR3 nucleotides read TGTGCCAGCAGCGTACTAGCGGGAGGGCCCCCTGGCGGCATTCAGTACTTC. Its translation: CASSVLAGGPPGGIQYF.

This clonotype was counted many times. The chain has TRBV12-3 or TRBV12-4 and TRBJ2-1, with D possibly matching TRBD2 (5 bases). The CDR3 totals 14 residues. The V end lost 2 bases, the J end lost 8 bases, and 13 bases lay between the germline ends. Here the CDR3 reads CASSLRLASDEQFF. In nucleotides, the CDR3 is TGTGCCAGCAGTTTACGGCTAGCTTCGGATGAGCAGTTCTTC.

This clonotype was seen repeatedly, ten times or more. The chain has TRBV20-1 and TRBJ2-1; D might be TRBD2 (7 bases). The germline CDR1 and CDR2 sequences are DFQATT and SNEGSKA (reference sequence). Trimming left V 4 bases short and J 7 bases short, with 14 bases between. This CDR3 spans 13 amino acids. The DNA of the CDR3 is TGCAGTGCTACGAGGGGGGGTTGGAATGAGCAGTTCTTC. Amino acids: CSATRGGWNEQFF.

A few counts support this clonotype. DNA for the CDR3: TGTGCCAGCAGCCCACTGACTAGCGGGAGGGCCATGGGGAGGATTAATGAGCAGTTCTTC. Translation gives CASSPLTSGRAMGRINEQFF. The chain has TRBV7-3 and TRBJ2-1, with 14 bases lining up with TRBD2. Germline V gene data show CDR1 as SGHTA and CDR2 as FQGTGA. J gave up 7 bases and V 5 bases, and 19 bases lay outside the gene matches. CDR3 size: 20 residues.

This clonotype was observed a handful of times. J is TRBJ2-5 and V is TRBV5-1, with TRBD2 matching 8 bases. The CDR3 sequence is 16 residues long. The V segment lost 0 bases and the J segment 1 base; nucleotides outside the gene matches: 5. Germline V gives CDR1 SGHRS, CDR2 YFSETQ. CDR3 loop: CASSLDGSGAQETQYF. CDR3 bases: TGCGCCAGCAGCTTGGATGGTAGCGGGGCCCAAGAGACCCAGTACTTC.

The chain uses TRBV11-2 and TRBJ2-7, with 8 bases aligning to TRBD2. Germline assignment: CDR1 SGHAT and CDR2 FQNNGV. V gave up 5 bases and J gave up 5 bases; unmatched junction bases: 11. The CDR3 spans 15 residues. CDR3: CASSVSGIPFNEQYF. The CDR3, as DNA: TGTGCCAGCAGCGTTAGCGGGATCCCTTTTAACGAGCAGTACTTC.

V is TRBV20-1 and J is TRBJ1-6; D not certain. The CDR3 runs 14 residues. The V gene's germline CDR1 is DFQATT and CDR2 SNEGSKA (reference sequence). Trimming stripped 1 base from V and 0 bases from J, with 4 bases between. This chain's CDR3 is CSARGSSYNSPLHF. As DNA, the CDR3 is TGCAGTGCTAGAGGTAGCTCCTATAATTCACCCCTCCACTTT.